This T cell receptor (beta chain) was sequenced for a study of blood T cell repertoires in COVID-19. This clone occurred a few times. In germline, CDR1 is SNHLY, CDR2 FYNNEI. The CDR3 sequence is 14 residues long. V lost 6 bases and J lost 4, with 13 bases in between. In the source study's methods: By means of reference gene primer amplification, nucleated cell counts were estimated. Using immunoSEQ multiplex PCR, the repertoire was profiled, and TCRdb retains in-frame clones only, with some absent. That table furnishes V, J and clone size, whereas the DNA furnished D and trimming. The sample yields roughly 100,000 clones, about nine tenths seen once.

The genes are TRBV2 and TRBJ1-5; tentatively, D is TRBD1 (6 bases). The source of this sequence is a woman between 50 and 59 years old with COVID-19, enrolled during active disease. Sequencing was carried out using peripheral blood. As DNA, the CDR3 is TGTGCCAGCAGCACGACAGGAACAAATCAGCCCCAGCATTTT. Its translation is CASSTTGTNQPQHF.